The clone carrying this TCR beta chain is judged medium-sized. What it binds is unknown. Other DNA sequences within the sample encode an identical CDR3. The PCR employed 60 Vbeta primers together with 13 Jbeta primers. In the authors' methods: An analysis that came later counted tens of millions of unique TCR beta chains, 10 million to 12 million shared. Sequencing used immunoSEQ multiplex PCR; TCRdb keeps in-frame clones, though not all of them. The DNA was the basis for D and trimming; V, J and clone size are from that table. Among about 130,000 clones listed, 74% were seen once. The V and J ends lost 4 bases and 4 bases respectively, with 10 bases between them. The CDR3 is made up of 12 amino acids. Germline assignment: CDR1 GTSNPN and CDR2 SVGIG (reference sequence). The record originates from a study of cytomegalovirus exposure and HLA in healthy donors. In the study overall: Among 150 million to 200 million T cells, an earlier analysis found roughly 120 million unique TCR beta sequences. HLA-typed donors were the source of around 87 million unique TCRs, which an early data release held. Study conclusions and caveats: A later analysis reported that several of the most significant clusters appeared to be linked to common viral pathogens, among them Epstein-Barr virus.

What was sequenced was PBMCs. The receptor was isolated from a man aged 18 to 30 in good health and CMV-seropositive. The chain couples TRBV30 to TRBJ1-1, with TRBD1 as a possible D gene (6 bases). In nucleotides, the CDR3 is TGTGCCTGGAATCAGGGGTCCACTGAAGCTTTCTTT. Protein product: CAWNQGSTEAFF.